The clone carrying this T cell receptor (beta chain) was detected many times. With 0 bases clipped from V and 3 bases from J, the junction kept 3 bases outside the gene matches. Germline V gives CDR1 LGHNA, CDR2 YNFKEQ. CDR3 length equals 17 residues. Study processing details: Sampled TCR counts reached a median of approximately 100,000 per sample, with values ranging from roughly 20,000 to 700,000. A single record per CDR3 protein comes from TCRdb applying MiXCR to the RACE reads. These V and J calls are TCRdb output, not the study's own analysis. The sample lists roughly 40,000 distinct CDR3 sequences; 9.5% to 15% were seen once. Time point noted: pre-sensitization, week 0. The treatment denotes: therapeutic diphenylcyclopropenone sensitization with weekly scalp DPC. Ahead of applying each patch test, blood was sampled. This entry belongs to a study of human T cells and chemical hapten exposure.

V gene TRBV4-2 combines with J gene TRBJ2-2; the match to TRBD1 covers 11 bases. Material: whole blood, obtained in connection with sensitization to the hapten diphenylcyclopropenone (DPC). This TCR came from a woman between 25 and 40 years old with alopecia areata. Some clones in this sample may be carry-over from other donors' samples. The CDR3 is CASSQEGTGGHTGELFF. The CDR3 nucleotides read TGTGCCAGCAGCCAAGAGGGGACAGGGGGACACACCGGGGAGCTGTTTTTT.